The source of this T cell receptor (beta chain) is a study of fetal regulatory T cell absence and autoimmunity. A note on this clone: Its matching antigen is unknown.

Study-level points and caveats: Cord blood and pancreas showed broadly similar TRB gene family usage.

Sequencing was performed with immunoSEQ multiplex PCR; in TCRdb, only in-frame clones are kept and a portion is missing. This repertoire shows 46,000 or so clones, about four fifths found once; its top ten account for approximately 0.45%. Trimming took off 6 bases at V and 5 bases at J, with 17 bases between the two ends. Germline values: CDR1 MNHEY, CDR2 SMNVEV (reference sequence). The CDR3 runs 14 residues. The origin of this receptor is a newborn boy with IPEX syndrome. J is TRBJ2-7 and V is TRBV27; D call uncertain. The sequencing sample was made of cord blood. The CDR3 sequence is CASSARIGVHEQYF. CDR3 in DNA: TGTGCCAGCAGCGCCAGGATAGGAGTCCACGAGCAGTACTTC.